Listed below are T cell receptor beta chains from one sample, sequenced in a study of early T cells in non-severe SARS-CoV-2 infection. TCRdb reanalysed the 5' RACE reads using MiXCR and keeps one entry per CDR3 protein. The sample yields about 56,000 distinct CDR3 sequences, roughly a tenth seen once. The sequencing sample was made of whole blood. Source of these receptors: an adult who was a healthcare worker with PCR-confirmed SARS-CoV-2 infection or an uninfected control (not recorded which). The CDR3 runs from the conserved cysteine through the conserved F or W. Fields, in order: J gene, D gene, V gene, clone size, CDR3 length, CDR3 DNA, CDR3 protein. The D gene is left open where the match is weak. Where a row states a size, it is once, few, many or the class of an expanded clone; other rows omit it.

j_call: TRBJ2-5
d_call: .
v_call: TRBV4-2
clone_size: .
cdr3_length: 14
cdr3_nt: TGTGCCAGCAGCCAACCCGGAGACCAAGAGACCCAGTACTTC
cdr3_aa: CASSQPGDQETQYF

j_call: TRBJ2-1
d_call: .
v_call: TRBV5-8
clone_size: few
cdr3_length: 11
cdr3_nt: TGTGCCAGCAGCAAGATGTGGGAGCAGTTCTTC
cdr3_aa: CASSKMWEQFF

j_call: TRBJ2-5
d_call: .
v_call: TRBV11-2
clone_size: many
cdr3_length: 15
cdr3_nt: TGTGCCAGCAGCCCAAGAGGAGCCGAGGAAGAGACCCAGTACTTC
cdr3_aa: CASSPRGAEEETQYF

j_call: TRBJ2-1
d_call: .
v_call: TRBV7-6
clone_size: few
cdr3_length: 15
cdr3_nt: TGTGCCAGCAGCTTAGAACCGCCGTGGGGGAATGAGCAGTTCTTC
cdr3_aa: CASSLEPPWGNEQFF

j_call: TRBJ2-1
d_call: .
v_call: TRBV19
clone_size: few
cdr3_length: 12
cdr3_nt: TGTGCCAGTAGTATACTAGCGAGAGAGCAGTTCTTC
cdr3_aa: CASSILAREQFF

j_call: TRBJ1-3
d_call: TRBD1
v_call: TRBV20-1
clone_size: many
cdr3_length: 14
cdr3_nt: TGCAGTGCTAGAGGTTGGACAGGGGGAAACACCATATATTTT
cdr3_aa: CSARGWTGGNTIYF

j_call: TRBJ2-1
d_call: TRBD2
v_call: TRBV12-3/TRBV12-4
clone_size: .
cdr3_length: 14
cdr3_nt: TGTGCCAGCATCCTTAGCGGGACCAACAATGAGCAGTTCTTC
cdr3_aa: CASILSGTNNEQFF

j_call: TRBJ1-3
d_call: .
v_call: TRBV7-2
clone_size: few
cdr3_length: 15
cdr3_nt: TGTGCCAGCAGCTTAGTCTGGGGTAATGGAAACACCATATATTTT
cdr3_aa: CASSLVWGNGNTIYF

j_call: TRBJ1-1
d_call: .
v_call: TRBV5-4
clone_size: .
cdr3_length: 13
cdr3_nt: TGTGCCAGCAGCTGGGGGGTACCGGGACAAGCTTTCTTT
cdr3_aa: CASSWGVPGQAFF

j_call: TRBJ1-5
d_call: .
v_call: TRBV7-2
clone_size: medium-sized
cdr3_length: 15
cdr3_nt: TGTGCCAGCAGCCGTGACTATTATAGCAATCAGCCCCAGCATTTT
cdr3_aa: CASSRDYYSNQPQHF

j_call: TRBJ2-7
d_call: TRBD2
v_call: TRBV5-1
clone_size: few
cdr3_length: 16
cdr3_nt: TGCGCCAGCAGCCTCTCTACTAGCGGGAGTATGTCCGAGCAGTACTTC
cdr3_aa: CASSLSTSGSMSEQYF

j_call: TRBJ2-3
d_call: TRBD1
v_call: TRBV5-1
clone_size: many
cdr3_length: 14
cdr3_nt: TGCGCCAGCAGCTTTGACAGGGTCACAGATACGCAGTATTTT
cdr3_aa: CASSFDRVTDTQYF

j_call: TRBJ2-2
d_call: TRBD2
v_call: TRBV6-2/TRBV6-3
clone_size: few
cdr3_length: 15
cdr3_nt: TGTGCCAGCAGGGAGAGCGGGAGAGAGGCCGGGGAGCTGTTTTTT
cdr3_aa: CASRESGREAGELFF

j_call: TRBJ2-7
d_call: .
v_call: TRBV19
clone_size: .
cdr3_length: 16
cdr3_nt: TGTGCCATCGAAAAGGGGAGGGACACCGGATTCTACGAGCAGTACTTC
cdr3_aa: CAIEKGRDTGFYEQYF

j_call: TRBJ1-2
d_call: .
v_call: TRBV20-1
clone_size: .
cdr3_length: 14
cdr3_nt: TGCAGTGCTCCCCTGGAACAGAATCTCTATGGCTACACCTTC
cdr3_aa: CSAPLEQNLYGYTF

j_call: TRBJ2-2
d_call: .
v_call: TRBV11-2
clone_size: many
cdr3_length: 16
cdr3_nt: TGTGCCAGCAGCTTATGGGGCTCCCTTGCCACCGGGGAGCTGTTTTTT
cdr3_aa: CASSLWGSLATGELFF

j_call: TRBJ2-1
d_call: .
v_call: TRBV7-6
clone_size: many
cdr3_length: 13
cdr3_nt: TGTGCCAGCAGCTTAGCGACGACCAATGAGCAGTTCTTC
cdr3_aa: CASSLATTNEQFF

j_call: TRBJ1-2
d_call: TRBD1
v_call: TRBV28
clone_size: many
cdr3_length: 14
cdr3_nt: TGTGCCAGCAGTTCCGGCTACAGGGGCGGTGGCTACACCTTC
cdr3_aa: CASSSGYRGGGYTF

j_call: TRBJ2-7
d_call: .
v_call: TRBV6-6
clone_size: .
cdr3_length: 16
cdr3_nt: TGTGCCAGCAGACTCGGTACCGCTAGCCCCTCCTACGAGCAGTACTTC
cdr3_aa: CASRLGTASPSYEQYF

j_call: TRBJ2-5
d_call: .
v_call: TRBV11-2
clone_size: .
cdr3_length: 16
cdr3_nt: TGTGCCAGCAGCTTAGATAGGGGCTGGACCCAAGAGACCCAGTACTTC
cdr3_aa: CASSLDRGWTQETQYF

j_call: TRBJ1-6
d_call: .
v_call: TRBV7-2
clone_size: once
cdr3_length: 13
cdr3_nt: TGTGCCAGCAGCTTCCAGAATGATTCACCCCTCCACTTT
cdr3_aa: CASSFQNDSPLHF

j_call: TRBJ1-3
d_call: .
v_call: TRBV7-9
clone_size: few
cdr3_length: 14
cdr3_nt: TGTGCCAGCAGCTTAGATCGAACTGGAAACACCATATATTTT
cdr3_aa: CASSLDRTGNTIYF

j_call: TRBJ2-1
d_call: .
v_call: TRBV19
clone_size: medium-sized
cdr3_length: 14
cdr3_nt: TGTGCCAGTAGTCTTGAGGGGTTGTGGGATGAGCAGTTCTTC
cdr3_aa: CASSLEGLWDEQFF

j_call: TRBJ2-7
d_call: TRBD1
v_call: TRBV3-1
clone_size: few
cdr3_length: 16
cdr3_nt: TGTGCCAGCAGCCAAGATCGTCCGGACAGGGCTTGCGAGCAGTACTTC
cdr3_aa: CASSQDRPDRACEQYF

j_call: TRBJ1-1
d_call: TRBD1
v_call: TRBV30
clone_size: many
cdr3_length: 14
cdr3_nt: TGTGCCTGGAGTCGGGACAGGGGCGGCACTGAAGCTTTCTTT
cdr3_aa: CAWSRDRGGTEAFF

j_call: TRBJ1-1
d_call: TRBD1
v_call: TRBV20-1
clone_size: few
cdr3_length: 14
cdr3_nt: TGCAGTGCTCCCACCGGGACAGTCAACACTGAAGCTTTCTTT
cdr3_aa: CSAPTGTVNTEAFF

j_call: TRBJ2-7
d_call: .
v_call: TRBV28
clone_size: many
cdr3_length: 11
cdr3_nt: TGTGCCAGCACCACCGCGGACGAGCAGTACTTC
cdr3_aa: CASTTADEQYF

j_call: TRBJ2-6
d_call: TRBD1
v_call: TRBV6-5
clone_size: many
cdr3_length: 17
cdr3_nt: TGTGCCAGCAGGGGACAGGGAGGGGTCTCTGGGGCCAACGTCCTGACTTTC
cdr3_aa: CASRGQGGVSGANVLTF

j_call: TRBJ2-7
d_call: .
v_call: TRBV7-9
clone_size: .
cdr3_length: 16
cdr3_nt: TGTGCCAGCAGCTTGACGGGGGACAGCCCTATCTACGAGCAGTACTTC
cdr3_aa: CASSLTGDSPIYEQYF

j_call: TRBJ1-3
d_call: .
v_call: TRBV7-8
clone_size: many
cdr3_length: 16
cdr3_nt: TGTGCCAGCAGCTTTCTCCCAGGGGTGGGTGGAAACACCATATATTTT
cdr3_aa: CASSFLPGVGGNTIYF

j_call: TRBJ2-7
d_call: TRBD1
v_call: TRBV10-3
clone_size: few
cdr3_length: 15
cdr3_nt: TGTGCCATCAAGGGACAGGGGCGCTCGGAATACGAGCAGTACTTC
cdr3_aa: CAIKGQGRSEYEQYF

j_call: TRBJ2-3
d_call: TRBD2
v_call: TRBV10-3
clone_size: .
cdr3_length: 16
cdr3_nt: TGTGCCATCAGGAGCGGACTAGCTGCTAGCACAGATACGCAGTATTTT
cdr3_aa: CAIRSGLAASTDTQYF

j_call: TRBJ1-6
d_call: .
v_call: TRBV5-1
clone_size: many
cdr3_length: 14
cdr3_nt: TGCGCCAGCAGCCCGGGAAACAATAATTCACCCCTCCACTTT
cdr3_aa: CASSPGNNNSPLHF

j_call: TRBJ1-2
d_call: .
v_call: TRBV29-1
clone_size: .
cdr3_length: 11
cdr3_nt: TGCAGCGTAGTACAGGGCTATGGCTACACCTTC
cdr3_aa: CSVVQGYGYTF

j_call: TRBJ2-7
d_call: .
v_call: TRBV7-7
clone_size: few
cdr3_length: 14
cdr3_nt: TGTGCTAGCAGCTTAGGACCTCTAAGCTACGAGCAGTACTTC
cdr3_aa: CASSLGPLSYEQYF

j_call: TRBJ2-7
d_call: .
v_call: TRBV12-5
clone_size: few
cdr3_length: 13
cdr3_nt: TGTGCTAGTGGGACAGGATTCGCCTACGAGCAGTACTTC
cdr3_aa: CASGTGFAYEQYF

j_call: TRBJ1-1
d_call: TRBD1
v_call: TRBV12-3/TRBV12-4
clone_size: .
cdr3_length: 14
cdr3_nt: TGTGCCAGCAGCCAAAGCGCCGGGACAGGGAGCGAATTCTTT
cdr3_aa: CASSQSAGTGSEFF

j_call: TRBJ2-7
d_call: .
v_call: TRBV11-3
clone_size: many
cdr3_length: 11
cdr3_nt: TGTGCCAGCAGTTTGGGGGACGAGCAGTACTTC
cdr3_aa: CASSLGDEQYF

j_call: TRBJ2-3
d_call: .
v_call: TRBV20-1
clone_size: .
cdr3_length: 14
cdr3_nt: TGCAGTGTCCATCACCCGGCCAGCACAGATACGCAGTATTTT
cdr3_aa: CSVHHPASTDTQYF

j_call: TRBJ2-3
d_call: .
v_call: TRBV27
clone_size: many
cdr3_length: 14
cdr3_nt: TGTGCCAGCAGTTTGGGGGCTCCCACAGATACGCAGTATTTT
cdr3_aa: CASSLGAPTDTQYF

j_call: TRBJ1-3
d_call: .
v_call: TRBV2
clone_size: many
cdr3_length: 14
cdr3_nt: TGTGCCAGCAGTGAGGTGTACTCTGGAAACACCATATATTTT
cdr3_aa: CASSEVYSGNTIYF

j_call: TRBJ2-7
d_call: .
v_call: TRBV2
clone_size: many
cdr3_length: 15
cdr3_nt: TGTGCCAGCAGTGAGCAGGGCAGGGCGTCCTACGAGCAGTACTTC
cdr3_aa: CASSEQGRASYEQYF

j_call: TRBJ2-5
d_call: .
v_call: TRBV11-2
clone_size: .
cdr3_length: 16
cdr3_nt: TGTGCCAGCACCCGAGGGGAGTGGGGCAGGGAGGAGACCCAGTACTTC
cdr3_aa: CASTRGEWGREETQYF

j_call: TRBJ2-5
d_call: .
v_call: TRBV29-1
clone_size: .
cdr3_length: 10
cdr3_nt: TGCAGCGTTGAGGACGTGACCCAGTACTTC
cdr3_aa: CSVEDVTQYF

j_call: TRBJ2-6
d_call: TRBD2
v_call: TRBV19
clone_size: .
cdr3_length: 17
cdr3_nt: TGTGCCAGTAGTCGGCAGCGGGAGGTAATTGGGGCCAACGTCCTGACTTTC
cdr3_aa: CASSRQREVIGANVLTF

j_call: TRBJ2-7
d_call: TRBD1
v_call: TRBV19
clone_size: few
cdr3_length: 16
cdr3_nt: TGTGCCAGTAGTCCCGACAGGGGGACACCTATCCACGAGCAGTACTTC
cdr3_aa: CASSPDRGTPIHEQYF

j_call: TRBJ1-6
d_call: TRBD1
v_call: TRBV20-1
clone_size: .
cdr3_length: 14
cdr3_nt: TGCAGTGCTTACCGGGACAGGGGCAGTTCACCCCTCCACTTT
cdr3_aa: CSAYRDRGSSPLHF

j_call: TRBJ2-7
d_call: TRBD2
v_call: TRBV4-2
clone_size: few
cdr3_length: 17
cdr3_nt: TGTGCCAGCAGCCGAACCCTAGCGGGAGGCATCCCCTACGAGCAGTACTTC
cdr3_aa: CASSRTLAGGIPYEQYF

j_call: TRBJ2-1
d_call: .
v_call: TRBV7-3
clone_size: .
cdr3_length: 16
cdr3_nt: TGTGCCAGCAGCTCAGGGCCGGGGACATTATACAATGAGCAGTTCTTC
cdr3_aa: CASSSGPGTLYNEQFF

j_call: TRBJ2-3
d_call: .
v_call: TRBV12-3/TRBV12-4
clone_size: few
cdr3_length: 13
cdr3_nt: TGTGCCAGCAGTTTGGACCGTACAGATACGCAGTATTTT
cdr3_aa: CASSLDRTDTQYF

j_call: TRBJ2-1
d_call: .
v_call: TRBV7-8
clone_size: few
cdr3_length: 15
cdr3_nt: TGTGCCAGCCGGGGAGCGGGTGGCTCCTACAATGAGCAGTTCTTC
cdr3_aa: CASRGAGGSYNEQFF

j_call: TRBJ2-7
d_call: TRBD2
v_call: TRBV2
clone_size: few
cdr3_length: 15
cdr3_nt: TGTGCCAGCAGCCTTCCTAGCGGGTTGTCCTACGAGCAGTACTTC
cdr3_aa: CASSLPSGLSYEQYF

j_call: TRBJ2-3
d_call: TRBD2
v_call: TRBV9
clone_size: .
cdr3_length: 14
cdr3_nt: TGTGCCAGCAGCGCGGGACTAGGGACAGATACGCAGTATTTT
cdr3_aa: CASSAGLGTDTQYF

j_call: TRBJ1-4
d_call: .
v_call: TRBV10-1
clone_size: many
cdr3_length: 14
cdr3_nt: TGCGCCAGCAGTGGGACGGCGGCGGGTGAAAAACTGTTTTTT
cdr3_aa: CASSGTAAGEKLFF